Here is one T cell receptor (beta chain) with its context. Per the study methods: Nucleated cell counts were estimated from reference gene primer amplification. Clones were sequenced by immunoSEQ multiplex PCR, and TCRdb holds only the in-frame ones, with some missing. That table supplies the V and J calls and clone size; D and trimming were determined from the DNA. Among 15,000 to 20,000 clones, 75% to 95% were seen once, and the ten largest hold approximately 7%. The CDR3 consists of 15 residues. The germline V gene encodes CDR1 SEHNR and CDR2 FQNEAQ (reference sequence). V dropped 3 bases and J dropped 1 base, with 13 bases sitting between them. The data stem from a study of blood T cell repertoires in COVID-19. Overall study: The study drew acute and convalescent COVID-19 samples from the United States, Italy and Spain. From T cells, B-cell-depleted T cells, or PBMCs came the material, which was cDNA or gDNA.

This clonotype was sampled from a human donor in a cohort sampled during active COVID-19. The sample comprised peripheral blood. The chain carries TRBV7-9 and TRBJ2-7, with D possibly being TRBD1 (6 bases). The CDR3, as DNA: TGTGCCAGCAGCTTGTTAGGGGACAAATCCTACGAGCAGTACTTC. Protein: CASSLLGDKSYEQYF.